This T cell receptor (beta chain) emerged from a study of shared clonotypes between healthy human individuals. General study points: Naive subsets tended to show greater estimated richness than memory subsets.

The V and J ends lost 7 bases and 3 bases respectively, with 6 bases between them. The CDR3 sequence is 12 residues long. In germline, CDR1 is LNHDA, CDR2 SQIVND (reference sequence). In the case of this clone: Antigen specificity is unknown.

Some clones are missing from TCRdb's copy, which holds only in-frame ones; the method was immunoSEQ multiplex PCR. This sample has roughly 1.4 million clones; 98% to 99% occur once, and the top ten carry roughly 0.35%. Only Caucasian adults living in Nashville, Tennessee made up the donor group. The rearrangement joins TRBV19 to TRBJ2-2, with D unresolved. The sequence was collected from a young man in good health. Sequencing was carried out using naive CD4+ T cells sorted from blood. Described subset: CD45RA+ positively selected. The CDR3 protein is CASNRYTGELFF. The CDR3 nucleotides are TGTGCCAGTAACCGATACACCGGGGAGCTGTTTTTT.